Below are 27 T cell receptor beta chains sequenced from a single sample in a study of T cells in Graves' hyperthyroidism and ophthalmopathy (dated by TCRdb to between 2017 and 2020). The protocol used for the library was multiplex PCR. TCRdb lists the instrument as Illumina HiSeq 2000. Amplification of TCR beta CDR3 regions was carried out from RNA transcripts. A first-round RT-PCR of the TCR CDR3 used the HTBI primer set with the Qiagen OneStep RT-PCR kit. TCRdb cleaned the public reads at Q25 with fastp, built clones with MiXCR and kept in-frame beta chains. Duplicate CDR3 protein sequences are folded into a single record with the most common DNA and genes. The sample yields 640,000 or so distinct CDR3 sequences; around 15% were counted once. Jointly, the top ten make up over 3.5% of the sample. Material: blood. These receptors all come from a woman between 35 and 50 years old with Graves' ophthalmopathy.

This clonotype occurred a few times. Relative to the germline gene, one junction end is altered; a read error may explain this. The chain is built from TRBV28 and TRBJ2-1; unclear D gene. CDR3 length equals 13 residues. Germline lookup yields CDR1 MDHEN and CDR2 SYDVKM. In DNA, the CDR3 is TGTGTCAGCAGGTTGGCTGGGGACAATGAGCAGTTCTTC. Amino acids: CVSRLAGDNEQFF.

This clonotype was seen at least ten times. The rearrangement joins TRBV30 to TRBJ2-7, with 8 nucleotides matching TRBD1. J gave up 4 bases and V 4 bases, and 9 bases lay outside the gene matches. In germline, CDR1 is GTSNPN, CDR2 SVGIG (reference sequence). The length of the CDR3 is 14 residues. CDR3 amino acids: CAWNQQGASYEQYF. The DNA for the CDR3 is TGTGCCTGGAATCAGCAGGGGGCATCTTACGAGCAGTACTTC.

This clonotype was seen repeatedly, ten times or more. This sequence joins TRBV27 and TRBJ2-7; 10 bases are shared with TRBD1. The CDR3 has 16 amino acids. Trimming cost V 2 bases and J 3 bases; bases outside gene matches: 7. Germline assignment: CDR1 MNHEY and CDR2 SMNVEV (reference sequence). The CDR3 bases are TGTGCCAGCAGTTTAAGGGGAGGGACAGGGGTCTACGAGCAGTACTTC. Amino acid sequence: CASSLRGGTGVYEQYF.

This clonotype was detected ten times or more. The chain employs TRBV28 and TRBJ2-7; 7 bases line up with TRBD1. CDR3 length: 15 residues. J lost 4 bases, V lost 3 bases, and 9 bases had no gene match. CDR1 MDHEN and CDR2 SYDVKM come from the germline V gene. The CDR3, as DNA: TGTGCCAGCAGTTTGCTTGCCGACAGGGAATACGAGCAGTACTTC. The encoded protein is CASSLLADREYEQYF.

This clonotype has only a few counts. The chain is built from TRBV3-1 and TRBJ2-5; D could derive from TRBD1 or TRBD2 (6 bases each). V lost 5 bases and J 0 bases, leaving 16 bases between the germline ends. This CDR3 has 16 amino acids. Germline values: CDR1 LGHDT, CDR2 YNNKEL (reference sequence). Here the CDR3 DNA reads TGTGCCAGCAGCGAGCGGCCTCGGGGGCACCAAGAGACCCAGTACTTC. The encoded protein is CASSERPRGHQETQYF.

The chain combines TRBV6-2 or TRBV6-3 with TRBJ2-2, with 8 bases fitting TRBD2. After removal of 6 bases from V and 7 bases from J, the junction contained 7 bases not matched to a gene. The length of the CDR3 is 14 residues. Germline V gene lookup returns CDR1 MNHEY and CDR2 SVGEGT. The CDR3 coding sequence is TGTGCCAGCAGCCGAGGGACTAGTGTCGGGGAGCTGTTTTTT. Amino acids: CASSRGTSVGELFF.

V and J are TRBV20-1 and TRBJ1-1; D call uncertain. Germline CDR1 DFQATT, CDR2 SNEGSKA (reference sequence). With 0 bases removed from V and 5 bases from J, the gap between germline ends came to 13 bases. The CDR3 runs to 14 residues. The CDR3 loop is CSAREEVRWTEAFF. For the CDR3, the DNA is TGCAGTGCTAGAGAGGAGGTGAGATGGACTGAAGCTTTCTTT.

At least ten counts were recorded for this clonotype. The gene calls are TRBV9 and TRBJ2-5; 7 bases are shared with TRBD2. V lost 1 base to trimming and J lost 1 base; unmatched junction nucleotides: 4. This CDR3 is 15 amino acids long. Germline loops: CDR1 SGDLS, CDR2 YYNGEE. DNA of the CDR3: TGTGCCAGCAGCGTATCGGGGGGAGTCCAAGAGACCCAGTACTTC. Its translation: CASSVSGGVQETQYF.

The gene calls are TRBV18 and TRBJ2-7; possibly TRBD1 for D (5 bases). V lost 6 bases and J lost 2, with 14 bases in between. The CDR3 is made up of 14 amino acids. Germline V gene sequence: CDR1 KGHSH, CDR2 LQKENI. The CDR3 sequence: CASSAAGIAYEQYF. CDR3 bases: TGTGCCAGCTCCGCGGCAGGGATCGCCTACGAGCAGTACTTC.

This clonotype has a count of ten or more. V is TRBV27 and J is TRBJ1-1, with D uncertain. V lost 0 bases and J lost 5, with 13 bases in between. Germline CDR1 is MNHEY and CDR2 is SMNVEV (reference sequence). The CDR3 runs 15 residues. CDR3 sequence reads: CASSLSKGVRTEAFF. In nucleotides, the CDR3 is TGTGCCAGCAGTTTATCGAAGGGTGTTCGGACTGAAGCTTTCTTT.

This clonotype was seen only a few times. The V gene is TRBV27, the J gene TRBJ2-3; D gene unclear. V lost 0 bases to trimming and J lost 2 bases, with 9 bases between them. Germline CDR1 MNHEY, CDR2 SMNVEV (reference sequence). This CDR3 contains 15 residues. CDR3 DNA sequence: TGTGCCAGCAGTTTATCGTATTCGTACACAGATACGCAGTATTTT. Translating it yields CASSLSYSYTDTQYF.

This clonotype was counted ten times or more. This rearrangement joins TRBV12-3 or TRBV12-4 to TRBJ2-2, with unresolved D. The germline V and J ends were trimmed by 6 bases and 3 bases, with 17 bases remaining between them. The CDR3 is 16 residues long. The CDR3 DNA follows: TGTGCCAGCAGCCCTCAACCTGTTTTCGACACCGGGGAGCTGTTTTTT. This codes for CASSPQPVFDTGELFF.

This clonotype was recorded at least ten times. The V gene is TRBV12-3 or TRBV12-4, the J gene TRBJ1-6, with D maybe TRBD1 (5 bases). Between the trimmed V and J ends, which lost 7 bases and 9 bases, there was a span of 10 bases. This CDR3 comprises 12 residues. The CDR3 DNA is TGTGCCAGCACCGGGACTGCTTCACCCCTCCACTTT. Translation: CASTGTASPLHF.

This clonotype has at least ten counts. The chain is built from TRBV7-2 and TRBJ1-1; D remains unclear. CDR1 is SGHTA and CDR2 is FQGNSA in the germline V gene. Trimming cost V 2 bases and J 1 base, with 5 bases left between them. CDR3 length equals 13 residues. The CDR3, as DNA: TGTGCCAGCAGCTTAAAAGCGAACACTGAAGCTTTCTTT. It encodes CASSLKANTEAFF. The full variable domain, its missing parts supplied by reference TRBV7-2 and TRBJ1-1, is GAGVSQSPSNKVTEKGKDVELRCDPISGHTALYWYRQSLGQGLEFLIYFQGNSAPDKSGLPSDRFSAERTGGSVSTLTIQRTQQEDSAVYLCASSLKANTEAFFGQGTRLTVV.

This clonotype was seen many times. This chain connects TRBV19 to TRBJ1-2; TRBD1 agrees at 7 bases. V shed 7 bases, J shed 4 bases, and the junction held 12 bases outside the gene matches. CDR3 size: 15 residues. CDR1 LNHDA and CDR2 SQIVND come from the germline V gene (reference sequence). CDR3 residues: CASTLSTGTAYGYTF. Here the CDR3 DNA reads TGTGCCAGTACCCTCTCTACCGGGACAGCCTATGGCTACACCTTC.

This clonotype was recorded many times. The chain links TRBV28 to TRBJ2-7; possible D gene TRBD2, 6 bases. With 4 bases removed from V and 2 bases from J, the gap between germline ends came to 9 bases. Germline loops: CDR1 MDHEN, CDR2 SYDVKM. This CDR3 contains 13 residues. The CDR3 region is CASSWDLTYEQYF. CDR3 DNA: TGTGCCAGCAGTTGGGACTTAACCTACGAGCAGTACTTC.

This clonotype was found many times. The J gene is TRBJ2-5, the V gene TRBV19; TRBD2 is a possible D gene (6 bases). This CDR3 contains 14 residues. Trimming pared 6 bases from V and 3 bases from J, leaving 14 bases between. Germline V gene sequence: CDR1 LNHDA, CDR2 SQIVND (reference sequence). CDR3 sequence (DNA): TGTGCCAGTAGGAACATGGGACTGGAAGAGACCCAGTACTTC. Protein: CASRNMGLEETQYF.

On this clonotype: A much larger clone lies one base from this, so it may be a read error. The rearrangement links TRBV12-3 or TRBV12-4 to TRBJ1-5; no clear D gene. The length of the CDR3 is 14 residues. V lost 2 bases, J lost 4 bases, and 9 bases lay in between. The CDR3 DNA sequence: TGTGCCAGCAGTTTATCGGTGTGGAATCAGCCCCAGCATTTT. Protein: CASSLSVWNQPQHF.

This clonotype occurred many times. This chain links TRBV12-3 or TRBV12-4 with TRBJ2-7; D gene ambiguous. Trimming removed 5 bases at V and 7 bases at J, with 12 bases between. CDR3 length equals 12 residues. The DNA for the CDR3 is TGTGCCAGCAGTGGGGAAGGGATGGAGCAGTACTTC. It specifies CASSGEGMEQYF.

This chain connects TRBV28 to TRBJ2-2; 9 bases line up with TRBD1. Germline lookup yields CDR1 MDHEN and CDR2 SYDVKM. This CDR3 comprises 15 residues. The trim removed 6 bases at V and 4 bases at J, leaving 6 bases unmatched. The DNA of the CDR3 is TGTGCCAGCAGACCGGGACAGGGTACCACCGGGGAGCTGTTTTTT. It encodes CASRPGQGTTGELFF.

This clonotype was seen ten or more times. The V call is TRBV11-2, the J call TRBJ2-2; D may be TRBD1 (7 bases). From germline, CDR1 is SGHAT and CDR2 FQNNGV. V shed 5 bases and J shed 1 base, with 14 bases lying between them. CDR3 size: 16 residues. CDR3 DNA: TGTGCCAGCAGCACGCACAGGGGAGGGAACACCGGGGAGCTGTTTTTT. Its protein product is CASSTHRGGNTGELFF. The full variable domain, in which reference TRBV11-2 and TRBJ2-2 provide the parts outside the CDR3, is EAGVAQSPRYKIIEKRQSVAFWCNPISGHATLYWYQQILGQGPKLLIQFQNNGVVDDSQLPKDRFSAERLKGVDSTLKIQPAKLEDSAVYLCASSTHRGGNTGELFFGEGSRLTVL.

This clonotype was observed many times. The chain has TRBV5-1 and TRBJ2-2; D gene uncertain. CDR1 is SGHRS and CDR2 is YFSETQ in the germline V gene. Trimming removed 4 bases at V and 6 bases at J, with 10 bases between. The CDR3 is 13 amino acids. This CDR3 is CASSIGAPGELFF. The CDR3 DNA sequence: TGCGCCAGCAGCATAGGAGCCCCCGGGGAGCTGTTTTTT.

The sample holds a few counts of this clonotype. This chain uses TRBV20-1 with TRBJ2-3, with 10 nucleotides matching TRBD2. From germline, CDR1 is DFQATT and CDR2 SNEGSKA (reference sequence). The CDR3 is 15 amino acids. After removal of 6 bases from V and 5 bases from J, the junction contained 11 bases not matched to a gene. The CDR3 here is CSAIKAGGPLDTQYF. The DNA for the CDR3 is TGCAGTGCCATAAAAGCGGGAGGGCCTTTAGATACGCAGTATTTT.

The chain joins TRBV2 to TRBJ2-2; D is perhaps TRBD2 (5 bases). V dropped 6 bases and J dropped 5 bases, with 10 bases sitting between them. Per germline, CDR1 SNHLY and CDR2 FYNNEI. The CDR3 is 13 amino acids. DNA for the CDR3: TGTGCCAGCAGAACTGAGGGTACCGGGGAGCTGTTTTTT. It is translated as CASRTEGTGELFF.

This clonotype was observed at least ten times. V and J are TRBV27 and TRBJ1-1, with no clear D. In germline, CDR1 is MNHEY, CDR2 SMNVEV (reference sequence). The V end lost 3 bases, the J end lost 2 bases, and 13 bases lay between the germline ends. The CDR3 spans 15 residues. The CDR3, as DNA: TGTGCCAGCAGTTTCCGTCGGGTGCGAAACACTGAAGCTTTCTTT. Protein product: CASSFRRVRNTEAFF.

This clonotype has ten or more counts. The chain couples TRBV7-2 to TRBJ2-7; D is perhaps TRBD2 (6 bases). V lost 1 base to trimming and J lost 3 bases, with 13 bases between them. This CDR3 contains 15 residues. CDR1 SGHTA and CDR2 FQGNSA come from the germline V gene. CDR3 coding DNA: TGTGCCAGCAGCTTAGGGGGGGAAGCGAACTACGAGCAGTACTTC. The encoded protein is CASSLGGEANYEQYF.

J is TRBJ1-1 and V is TRBV5-1, with D tentatively TRBD1 (6 bases). The CDR3 is 15 amino acids. Per the germline V gene, CDR1 is SGHRS and CDR2 is YFSETQ. The ends were cut back, 5 bases at V and 3 bases at J, with 17 bases in the middle. CDR3 nucleotides: TGCGCCAGCAGGGGGGGGGGCATCGGGTACACTGAAGCTTTCTTT. Amino acid sequence: CASRGGGIGYTEAFF.